What follows describes a single T cell receptor (beta chain). The entry originates in a study of OX40 agonist ivuxolimab in advanced cancers. Study as a whole: Patients received ivuxolimab, an intravenous treatment, every 2 weeks at 0.01 to 10 mg/kg.

The V gene's germline CDR1 is LNHDA and CDR2 SQIVND (reference sequence). With V trimmed by 7 bases and J by 5 bases, 10 bases remained unmatched. This CDR3 comprises 14 residues. Some clones are missing from TCRdb's copy, which holds only in-frame ones; the method was immunoSEQ multiplex PCR. The sample consists of 55,000 to 90,000 clones, 80% to 90% of them appearing once. The source is an adult with an advanced solid tumor such as melanoma, head and neck, liver or kidney cancer. The chain uses TRBV19 and TRBJ2-5; 7 positions agree with TRBD1. The sample was CD4+ or CD8+ T cells sorted from blood, taken in a trial of the OX40 agonist ivuxolimab. The CDR3 is CASTRDRGQETQYF. As DNA, the CDR3 is TGTGCCAGTACCCGGGACAGAGGGCAGGAGACCCAGTACTTC.